One and the same sample provided the 22 T cell receptor beta chains below, sequenced in a study of shared clonotypes between healthy human individuals. Using immunoSEQ multiplex PCR, the repertoire was profiled, and TCRdb retains in-frame clones only, with some absent. The sample includes about 2.4 million clones, 80% to 95% of them seen just once. Sequenced input: naive CD4+ T cells from PBMCs. Subset meaning: CD45RA+ positively selected. The receptors originated from a man aged 18 to 30 in good health. Some clones in this sample may be carry-over from other donors' samples.

The rearrangement uses TRBV4-3 and TRBJ2-3; D gene ambiguous. V was shortened by 0 bases and J by 6 bases, with 10 bases between the two germline ends. The CDR3 runs 14 residues. The germline gives CDR1 LGHNA, CDR2 YSLEER. This CDR3 reads CASSQDPGPDTQYF. In nucleotides, the CDR3 is TGCGCCAGCAGCCAAGATCCGGGTCCGGATACGCAGTATTTT.

This sequence joins TRBV30 and TRBJ1-3; D is possibly TRBD1 (5 bases). The CDR3 contains 16 residues. Germline V gene data show CDR1 as GTSNPN and CDR2 as SVGIG (reference sequence). The germline V and J ends were trimmed by 4 bases and 4 bases, with 20 bases remaining between them. The CDR3 region is CAWTLSGGFSGNTIYF. The CDR3, as DNA: TGTGCCTGGACGCTCAGCGGGGGGTTCTCCGGAAACACCATATATTTT.

Concerning this clone: Different DNA sequences within this sample yield the same CDR3. This rearrangement joins TRBV19 to TRBJ2-7; perhaps D is TRBD1 or TRBD2 (5 bases each). The CDR3 totals 13 residues. The V and J ends lost 5 bases and 1 base respectively, with 9 bases between them. Germline V lookup: CDR1 LNHDA, CDR2 SQIVND (reference sequence). The DNA of the CDR3 is TGTGCCAGTAGTCGTGGGGGTTCCTACGAGCAGTACTTC. Residues: CASSRGGSYEQYF.

The genes are TRBV19 and TRBJ1-3; D is ambiguous. V was clipped by 6 bases and J by 2 bases, with 11 bases between them. Germline assignment: CDR1 LNHDA and CDR2 SQIVND (reference sequence). The length of the CDR3 is 14 residues. The chain's CDR3 is CASRLIGPGNTIYF. The CDR3 nucleotides are TGTGCCAGTAGGTTGATTGGACCTGGAAACACCATATATTTT. The variable domain in full, with the rest retrieved from reference TRBV19 and TRBJ1-3, is DGGITQSPKYLFRKEGQNVTLSCEQNLNHDAMYWYRQDPGQGLRLIYYSQIVNDFQKGDIAEGYSVSREKKESFPLTVTSAQKNPTAFYLCASRLIGPGNTIYFGEGSWLTVV.

This chain links TRBV5-1 with TRBJ2-3; D perhaps matches TRBD2 (5 bases). The CDR3 is made up of 16 amino acids. V was trimmed by 4 bases and J by 8 bases, leaving 23 bases between them. Germline assignment: CDR1 SGHRS and CDR2 YFSETQ. Here the CDR3 reads CASSTLLDSAVGTQYF. The CDR3 DNA sequence: TGCGCCAGCAGCACGCTACTAGATTCAGCCGTGGGTACGCAGTATTTT.

The J gene is TRBJ1-1, the V gene TRBV6-1; no clear D. This CDR3 has 17 residues. From germline, CDR1 is MNHNS and CDR2 SASEGT. V lost 0 bases and J 5 bases, leaving 19 bases between the germline ends. CDR3 amino acids: CASSEAIPGRMRTEAFF. The DNA of the CDR3 is TGTGCCAGCAGTGAAGCGATACCGGGCCGAATGAGGACTGAAGCTTTCTTT.

This clone has only one observation. CDR3 sequence: CASSERTGEGEQYF. CDR3 nucleotides: TGTGCCAGCAGCGAACGGACAGGGGAGGGCGAGCAGTACTTC. The chain employs TRBV7-9 and TRBJ2-7, with TRBD1 identical over 9 bases. The length of the CDR3 is 14 residues. V was pared by 5 bases and J by 6 bases, with 8 bases of the junction left unmatched. CDR1 is SEHNR and CDR2 is FQNEAQ in the germline V gene (reference sequence). Drawing the rest from reference TRBV7-9 and TRBJ2-7, the complete variable domain is DTGVSQNPRHKITKRGQNVTFRCDPISEHNRLYWYRQTLGQGPEFLTYFQNEAQLEKSRLLSDRFSAERPKGSFSTLEIQRTEQGDSAMYLCASSERTGEGEQYFGPGTRLTVT.

V usage is TRBV9 and J usage is TRBJ1-3; 8 bases fit TRBD1. The CDR3 is made up of 20 amino acids. Unmatched junction bases numbered 16, after V lost 2 bases and J lost 0 bases. CDR1 and CDR2 (germline): SGDLS, YYNGEE. The CDR3 nucleotides are TGTGCCAGCAGCGTTACCGACCTGACCACGACAGGGGACTCTGGAAACACCATATATTTT. Protein: CASSVTDLTTTGDSGNTIYF. The full variable domain, with the rest looked up from reference TRBV9 and TRBJ1-3, is DSGVTQTPKHLITATGQRVTLRCSPRSGDLSVYWYQQSLDQGLQFLIQYYNGEERAKGNILERFSAQQFPDLHSELNLSSLELGDSALYFCASSVTDLTTTGDSGNTIYFGEGSWLTVV.

This chain links TRBV7-7 with TRBJ2-2, with TRBD1 matching over 8 bases. The CDR3 is 16 residues long. V shed 3 bases and J 5 bases; nucleotides not matched to a gene: 8. Looked up from germline, CDR1 is SSHAT and CDR2 is FNYEAQ (reference sequence). The CDR3 sequence: CASSFDRGGGTGELFF. Written as DNA, the CDR3 is TGTGCCAGCAGCTTCGACAGGGGAGGAGGGACCGGGGAGCTGTTTTTT.

The chain uses TRBV25-1 and TRBJ1-4; 8 positions match TRBD1. The trim removed 3 bases at V and 8 bases at J, leaving 8 bases unmatched. The CDR3 has 15 amino acids. Germline values: CDR1 MGHDK, CDR2 SYGVNS. The DNA of the CDR3 is TGTGCCAGCAGTGAGTCCCAGGGGGCGGGGGAAAAACTGTTTTTT. Translation: CASSESQGAGEKLFF.

The rearrangement links TRBV19 to TRBJ2-3; D perhaps matches TRBD1 (6 bases). V lost 5 bases to trimming and J lost 4 bases, with 25 bases between them. Germline CDR1 is LNHDA and CDR2 is SQIVND (reference sequence). This CDR3 spans 18 amino acids. The CDR3 DNA follows: TGTGCCAGTAGTCTCTGGCGGTCCAGGGGAGTTGGGGCAGATACGCAGTATTTT. Its translation: CASSLWRSRGVGADTQYF.

Worth noting for this clone: The same CDR3 is also encoded by other DNA sequences in this sample. The V gene is TRBV6-5, the J gene TRBJ2-5, with TRBD1 as a possible D gene (5 bases). The CDR3 contains 13 residues. Trimming stripped 6 bases from V and 2 bases from J, with 10 bases between. Looked up from germline, CDR1 is MNHEY and CDR2 is SVGAGI. The CDR3: CASSRTGQETQYF. Here the CDR3 DNA reads TGTGCCAGCAGCCGTACAGGTCAAGAGACCCAGTACTTC.

This clone occurred once. The genes are TRBV4-2 and TRBJ2-5, with a possible D match to TRBD2 (5 bases). The germline V and J ends were trimmed by 0 bases and 9 bases, with 14 bases remaining between them. The CDR3 runs 14 residues. The germline V gene has CDR1 LGHNA and CDR2 YNFKEQ. This chain's CDR3 is CASSQDRGFLAQYF. The CDR3 nucleotides are TGTGCCAGCAGCCAAGACCGGGGATTTTTAGCCCAGTACTTC.

Comments on this clone: Other DNA sequences in the same sample also yield this CDR3. This chain joins TRBV7-3 and TRBJ2-5; D uncertain. Deletions cut 5 bases from V and 1 base from J, with 11 bases between. The CDR3 length is 14 residues. Germline CDR1 and CDR2: SGHTA and FQGTGA. The CDR3 DNA follows: TGTGCCAGCAGCCCCTCGGGTATCCAAGAGACCCAGTACTTC. Its protein product is CASSPSGIQETQYF. The whole variable domain, filled in from reference TRBV7-3 and TRBJ2-5, reads GAGVSQTPSNKVTEKGKYVELRCDPISGHTALYWYRQSLGQGPEFLIYFQGTGAADDSGLPNDRFFAVRPEGSVSTLKIQRTERGDSAVYLCASSPSGIQETQYFGPGTRLLVL.

V usage is TRBV7-8 and J usage is TRBJ2-7; 7 bases line up with TRBD1. Germline V lookup: CDR1 SGHVS, CDR2 FQNEAQ. The CDR3 has 11 residues. V shed 8 bases, J shed 3 bases, and the junction held 1 base outside the gene matches. This CDR3 is CASRQGYEQYF. In DNA, the CDR3 is TGTGCCAGCCGACAGGGCTACGAGCAGTACTTC.

The V gene is TRBV2, the J gene TRBJ2-2; a weak D match, TRBD1 (6 bases). This CDR3 has 16 residues. The V gene lost 7 bases and the J gene lost 1 base, with 16 bases spanning the gap. CDR1 SNHLY and CDR2 FYNNEI come from the germline V gene. The CDR3 loop is CASNPLPGQNTGELFF. In nucleotides, the CDR3 is TGTGCCAGCAATCCCCTCCCGGGACAGAACACCGGGGAGCTGTTTTTT.

This rearrangement joins TRBV6-6 to TRBJ1-4; TRBD1 matches 8 bases. This CDR3 is built from 16 residues. V trimming: 7 bases; J trimming: 3 bases; junction bases outside the gene matches: 10. The germline V gene encodes CDR1 MNHNY and CDR2 SVGAGI (reference sequence). CDR3 coding DNA: TGTGCCAGCACGGACAGGGATGAAAGGGCTAATGAAAAACTGTTTTTT. Amino acids: CASTDRDERANEKLFF.

The J gene is TRBJ2-3, the V gene TRBV5-6; TRBD1 aligns across 11 bases. The CDR3 has 14 amino acids. CDR1 SGHDT and CDR2 YYEEEE come from the germline V gene. V lost 4 bases, J lost 6 bases, and 4 bases stayed unmatched. The chain's CDR3 is CASSTGQGADTQYF. The CDR3 DNA is TGTGCCAGCAGCACCGGACAGGGGGCGGATACGCAGTATTTT.

The V call is TRBV30, the J call TRBJ2-5; D is ambiguous. The CDR3 has 13 amino acids. The ends were cut back, 0 bases at V and 5 bases at J, with 10 bases in the middle. Germline V gene sequence: CDR1 GTSNPN, CDR2 SVGIG (reference sequence). CDR3 coding DNA: TGTGCCTGGAGTGTACTGGCCGCCGAGACCCAGTACTTC. Amino acids: CAWSVLAAETQYF.

This rearrangement joins TRBV13 to TRBJ2-7; D tentatively fits TRBD1 or TRBD2 (5 bases each). The CDR3 is 14 amino acids. V was trimmed by 2 bases and J by 6 bases, leaving 14 bases between them. From germline, CDR1 is PRHDT and CDR2 FYEKMQ (reference sequence). As DNA, the CDR3 is TGTGCCAGCAGCTTATCAACAGGAGGAGGCGAGCAGTACTTC. This translates into CASSLSTGGGEQYF.

The chain joins TRBV7-3 to TRBJ2-7; 10 bases align to TRBD2. The CDR3 sequence is 16 residues long. Looked up from germline, CDR1 is SGHTA and CDR2 is FQGTGA. The ends lost 5 bases at V and 5 bases at J; junction bases unmatched: 12. As DNA, the CDR3 is TGTGCCAGCAGCCCGCTCAAGCGGGAGGGGGATCACGAGCAGTACTTC. Translated: CASSPLKREGDHEQYF.

The chain has TRBV7-9 and TRBJ1-1, with 8 bases matching TRBD1. Trimming cost V 10 bases and J 1 base; bases outside gene matches: 11. CDR3 length: 15 residues. Germline assignment: CDR1 SEHNR and CDR2 FQNEAQ (reference sequence). CDR3 in amino acids: CATLPPGQENTEAFF. CDR3 nucleotide sequence: TGTGCCACCCTCCCCCCGGGACAGGAGAACACTGAAGCTTTCTTT.